The 7 T cell receptor beta chains in this list originate from one sample, sequenced in a study of blood T cell repertoires in COVID-19. Sequenced by immunoSEQ multiplex PCR; TCRdb stores in-frame clones only, minus some. The repertoire consists of some 290,000 clones, with 88% occurring once and the leading ten covering around 10%. Sequenced input: peripheral blood. Every receptor here comes from a woman younger than 45 with COVID-19, enrolled during active disease.

The J gene is TRBJ2-2, the V gene TRBV19, with D perhaps TRBD1 (5 bases). Germline-derived CDR1 and CDR2 are LNHDA and SQIVND (reference sequence). Trimming pared 5 bases from V and 3 bases from J, leaving 13 bases between. This CDR3 has 15 residues. CDR3 region: CASSPPDSDTGELFF. CDR3 coding DNA: TGTGCCAGTAGTCCTCCCGACAGCGACACCGGGGAGCTGTTTTTT.

In this sample, this clone turned up a few times. Other DNA sequences in this specimen translate into the identical CDR3. The CDR3 DNA follows: TGTGCCAGCAGTGAATGGGGGGGTAACCAGCCCCAGCATTTT. This encodes CASSEWGGNQPQHF. The genes are TRBV25-1 and TRBJ1-5; D is possibly TRBD1 (5 bases). The CDR3 loop spans 14 amino acids. CDR1 and CDR2 from the germline V gene are MGHDK and SYGVNS. The germline V and J ends were trimmed by 1 base and 7 bases, with 11 bases remaining between them.

The gene calls are TRBV30 and TRBJ1-1, with TRBD1 matching 11 bases. Germline trimming cut 2 bases from V and 4 bases from J; bases unmatched to any gene: 9. This CDR3 is 16 amino acids long. CDR1 is GTSNPN, CDR2 SVGIG, per germline (reference sequence). CDR3 sequence reads: CAWSQGTGGEGTEAFF. DNA for the CDR3: TGTGCCTGGAGTCAAGGGACAGGGGGAGAGGGCACTGAAGCTTTCTTT.

The DNA of the CDR3 is TGTGCCAGCAGCCAAGCCCACGGGGGAGGTGGCTACACCTTC. As protein: CASSQAHGGGGYTF. The V call is TRBV3-1 (or the pseudogene TRBV3-2), the J call TRBJ1-2; TRBD1 is a possible D gene (5 bases). The CDR3 is 14 residues long. V lost 1 base, J lost 7 bases, and 13 bases lay in between. Germline values: CDR1 LGHDT, CDR2 YNNKEL (reference sequence).

The V and J genes are TRBV5-1 and TRBJ1-1; tentative D call: TRBD1 (5 bases). The V and J ends lost 4 bases and 5 bases respectively, with 18 bases between them. Germline CDR1 is SGHRS and CDR2 is YFSETQ. CDR3 length: 15 amino acids. CDR3 residues: CASSLDGGYTTEAFF. As DNA, the CDR3 is TGCGCCAGCAGCCTGGATGGGGGGTATACGACTGAAGCTTTCTTT.

The rearrangement uses TRBV28 and TRBJ1-5; possibly TRBD1 for D (6 bases). In germline, CDR1 is MDHEN, CDR2 SYDVKM. The CDR3 runs to 14 residues. The germline V and J ends were trimmed by 5 bases and 5 bases, with 13 bases remaining between them. CDR3 loop: CASSLGTPDQPQHF. The CDR3 nucleotides are TGTGCCAGCAGTCTCGGGACACCCGATCAGCCCCAGCATTTT.

The chain combines TRBV4-1 with TRBJ2-7; no clear D. V was clipped by 1 base and J by 5 bases, with 12 bases between them. Germline lookup yields CDR1 MGHRA and CDR2 YSYEKL. CDR3 length: 14 amino acids. CDR3 amino acids: CASSQGASLDEQYF. Here the CDR3 DNA reads TGCGCCAGCAGCCAAGGTGCGTCCTTAGACGAGCAGTACTTC.